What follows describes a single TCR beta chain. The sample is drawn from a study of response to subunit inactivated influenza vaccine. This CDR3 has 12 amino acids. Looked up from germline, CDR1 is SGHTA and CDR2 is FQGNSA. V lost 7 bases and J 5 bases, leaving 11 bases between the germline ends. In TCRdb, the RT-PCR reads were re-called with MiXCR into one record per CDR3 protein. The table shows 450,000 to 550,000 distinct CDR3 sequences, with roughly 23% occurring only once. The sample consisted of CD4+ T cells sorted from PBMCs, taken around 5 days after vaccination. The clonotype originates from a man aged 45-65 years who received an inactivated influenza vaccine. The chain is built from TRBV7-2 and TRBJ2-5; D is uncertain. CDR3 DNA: TGTGCCAGCAACCCGGACGGCGAGACCCAGTACTTC. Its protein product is CASNPDGETQYF. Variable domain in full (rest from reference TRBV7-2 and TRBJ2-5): GAGVSQSPSNKVTEKGKDVELRCDPISGHTALYWYRQSLGQGLEFLIYFQGNSAPDKSGLPSDRFSAERTGGSVSTLTIQRTQQEDSAVYLCASNPDGETQYFGPGTRLLVL.